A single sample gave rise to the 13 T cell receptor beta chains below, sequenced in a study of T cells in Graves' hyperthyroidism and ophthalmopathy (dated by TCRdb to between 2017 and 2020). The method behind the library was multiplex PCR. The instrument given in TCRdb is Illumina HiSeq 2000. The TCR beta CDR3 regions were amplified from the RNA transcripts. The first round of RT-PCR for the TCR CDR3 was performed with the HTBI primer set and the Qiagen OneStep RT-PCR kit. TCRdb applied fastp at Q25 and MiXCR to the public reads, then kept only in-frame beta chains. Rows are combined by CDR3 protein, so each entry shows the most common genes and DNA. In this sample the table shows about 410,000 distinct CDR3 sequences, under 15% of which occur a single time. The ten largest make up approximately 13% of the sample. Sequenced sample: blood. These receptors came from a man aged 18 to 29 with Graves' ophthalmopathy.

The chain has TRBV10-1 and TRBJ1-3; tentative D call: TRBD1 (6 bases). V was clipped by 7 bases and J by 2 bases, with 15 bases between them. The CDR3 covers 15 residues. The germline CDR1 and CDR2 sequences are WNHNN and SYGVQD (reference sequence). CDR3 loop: CASNRDRFTGNTIYF. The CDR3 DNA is TGCGCCAGCAACAGGGACCGGTTCACTGGAAACACCATATATTTT.

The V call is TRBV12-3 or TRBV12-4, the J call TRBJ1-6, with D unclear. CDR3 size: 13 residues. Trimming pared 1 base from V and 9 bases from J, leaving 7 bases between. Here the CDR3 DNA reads TGTGCCAGCAGTTTAGGGTTTAGTTCACCCCTCCACTTT. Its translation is CASSLGFSSPLHF.

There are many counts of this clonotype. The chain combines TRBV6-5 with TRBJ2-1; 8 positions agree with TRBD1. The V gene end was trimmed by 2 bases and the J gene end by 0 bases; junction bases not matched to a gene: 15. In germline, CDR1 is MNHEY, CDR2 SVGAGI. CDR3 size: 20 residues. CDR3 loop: CASSYPGQALTLSSYNEQFF. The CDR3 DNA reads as TGTGCCAGCAGTTACCCGGGACAGGCGTTGACCCTGAGCTCCTACAATGAGCAGTTCTTC.

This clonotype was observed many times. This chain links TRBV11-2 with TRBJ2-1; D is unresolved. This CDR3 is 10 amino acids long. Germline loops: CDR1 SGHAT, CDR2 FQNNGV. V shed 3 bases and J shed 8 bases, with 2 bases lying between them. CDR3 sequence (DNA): TGTGCCAGCAGCTTGGATGAGCAGTTCTTC. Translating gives CASSLDEQFF.

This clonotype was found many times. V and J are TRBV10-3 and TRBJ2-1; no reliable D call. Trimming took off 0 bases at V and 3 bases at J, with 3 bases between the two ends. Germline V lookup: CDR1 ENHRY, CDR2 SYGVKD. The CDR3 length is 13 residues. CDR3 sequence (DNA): TGTGCCATCAGTGAGTCCAGCTACAATGAGCAGTTCTTC. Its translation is CAISESSYNEQFF.

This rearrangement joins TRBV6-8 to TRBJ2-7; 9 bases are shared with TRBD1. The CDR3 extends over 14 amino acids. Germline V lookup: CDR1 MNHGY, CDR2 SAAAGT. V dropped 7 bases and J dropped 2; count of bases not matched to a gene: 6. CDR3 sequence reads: CASTTGGFTYEQYF. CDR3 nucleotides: TGTGCCAGCACCACAGGGGGCTTTACCTACGAGCAGTACTTC.

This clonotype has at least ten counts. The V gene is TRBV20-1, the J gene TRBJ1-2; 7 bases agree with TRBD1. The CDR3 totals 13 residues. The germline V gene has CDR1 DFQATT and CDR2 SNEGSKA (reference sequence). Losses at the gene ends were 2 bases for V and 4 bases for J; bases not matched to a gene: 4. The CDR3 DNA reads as TGCAGTGCTAGATTCTCAGGGGGCTATGGCTACACCTTC. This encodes CSARFSGGYGYTF.

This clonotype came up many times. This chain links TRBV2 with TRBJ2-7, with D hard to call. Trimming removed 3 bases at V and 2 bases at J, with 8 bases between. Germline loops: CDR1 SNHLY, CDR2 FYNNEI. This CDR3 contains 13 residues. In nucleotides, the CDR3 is TGTGCCAGCAGTGACCAGCACCCCTACGAGCAGTACTTC. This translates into CASSDQHPYEQYF.

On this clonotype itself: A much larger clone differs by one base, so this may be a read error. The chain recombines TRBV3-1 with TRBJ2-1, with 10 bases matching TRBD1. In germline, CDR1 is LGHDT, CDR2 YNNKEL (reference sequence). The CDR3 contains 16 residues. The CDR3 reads CASSQVGTGVYNERFF. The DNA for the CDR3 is TGTGCCAGCAGCCAAGTGGGGACAGGGGTTTACAATGAGCGGTTCTTC.

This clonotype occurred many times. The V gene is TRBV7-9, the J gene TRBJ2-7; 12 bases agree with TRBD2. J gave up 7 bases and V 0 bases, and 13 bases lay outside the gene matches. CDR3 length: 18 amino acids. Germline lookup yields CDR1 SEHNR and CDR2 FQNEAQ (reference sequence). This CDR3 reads CASSLAPASGRASGEQYF. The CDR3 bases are TGTGCCAGCAGCTTAGCGCCTGCTAGCGGGAGGGCCTCGGGAGAGCAGTACTTC.

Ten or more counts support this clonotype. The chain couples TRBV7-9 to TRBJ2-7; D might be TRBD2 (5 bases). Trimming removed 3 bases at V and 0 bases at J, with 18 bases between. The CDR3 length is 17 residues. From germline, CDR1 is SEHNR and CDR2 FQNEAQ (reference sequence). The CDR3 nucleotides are TGTGCCAGCAGCTTCGGCTCGAGGGCTCGGGGCTCCTACGAGCAGTACTTC. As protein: CASSFGSRARGSYEQYF.

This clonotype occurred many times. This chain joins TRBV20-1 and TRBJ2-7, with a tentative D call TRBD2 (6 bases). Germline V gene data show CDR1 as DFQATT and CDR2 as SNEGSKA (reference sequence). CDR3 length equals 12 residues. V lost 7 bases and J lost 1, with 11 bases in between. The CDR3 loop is CSVRGESYEQYF. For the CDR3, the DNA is TGCAGTGTTCGCGGGGAGTCCTACGAGCAGTACTTC.

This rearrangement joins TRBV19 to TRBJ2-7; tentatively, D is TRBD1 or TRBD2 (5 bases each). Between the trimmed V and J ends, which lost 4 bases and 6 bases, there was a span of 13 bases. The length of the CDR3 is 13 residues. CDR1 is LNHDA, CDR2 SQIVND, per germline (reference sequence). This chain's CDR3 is CASSRGAVGEQYF. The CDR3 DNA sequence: TGTGCCAGTAGTAGAGGGGCCGTCGGCGAGCAGTACTTC.